This TCR beta chain was recovered during a study of T cell repertoires in cytomegalovirus infection. Study-level information: Evidence of both CMV infection and a matching HLA type came from public TCR beta signatures. Overall study findings and caveats: CMV-specific TCR beta clonotypes restricted by HLA-C were the ones dominating the ex vivo response. Summed frequency of public TCR beta families distinguished CMV carriers with the relevant HLA.

Turning to this clonotype: Its antigen is currently unknown.

MiXCR, run by TCRdb on the reads, gives a single entry per CDR3 protein. The sample records 510,000 or so distinct CDR3 sequences, around a quarter being singletons. Trimming took off 1 base at V and 2 bases at J, with 8 bases between the two ends. The CDR3 is 14 residues long. Germline V lookup: CDR1 SGHDN, CDR2 FVKESK. Sequenced input: PBMCs. V is TRBV14 and J is TRBJ2-5, with D possibly being TRBD2 (5 bases). The TCR originated in a human donor in good health (CMV status not recorded). Some clones in this sample may be carry-over from other donors' samples. In DNA, the CDR3 is TGTGCCAGCAGCCAAGCACTAGTTCAAGAGACCCAGTACTTC. Residues: CASSQALVQETQYF.